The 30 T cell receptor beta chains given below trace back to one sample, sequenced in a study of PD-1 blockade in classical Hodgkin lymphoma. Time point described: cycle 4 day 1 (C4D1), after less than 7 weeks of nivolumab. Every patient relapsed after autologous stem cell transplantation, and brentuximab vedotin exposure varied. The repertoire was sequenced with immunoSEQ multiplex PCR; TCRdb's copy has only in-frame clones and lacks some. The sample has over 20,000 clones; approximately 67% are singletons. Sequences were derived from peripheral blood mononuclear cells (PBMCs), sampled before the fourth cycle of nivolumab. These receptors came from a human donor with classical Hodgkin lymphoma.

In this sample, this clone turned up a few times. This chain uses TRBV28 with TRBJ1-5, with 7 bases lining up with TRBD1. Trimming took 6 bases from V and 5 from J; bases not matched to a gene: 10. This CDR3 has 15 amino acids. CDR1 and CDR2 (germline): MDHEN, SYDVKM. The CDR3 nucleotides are TGTGCCAGCAGCTCGGGGGGACAGCACTATCAGCCCCAGCATTTT. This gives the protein CASSSGGQHYQPQHF.

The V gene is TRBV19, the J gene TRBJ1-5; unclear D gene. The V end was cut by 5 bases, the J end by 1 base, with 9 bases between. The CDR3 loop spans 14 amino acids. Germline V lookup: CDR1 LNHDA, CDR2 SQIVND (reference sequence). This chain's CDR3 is CASSYDMSNQPQHF. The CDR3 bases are TGTGCCAGTAGTTACGATATGAGCAATCAGCCCCAGCATTTT.

DNA for the CDR3: TGTGCCAGCGGCCGAGGGACACGCGCCTACGAGCAGTACTTC. Translating gives CASGRGTRAYEQYF. This chain links TRBV27 with TRBJ2-7, with a possible D match to TRBD1 (6 bases). Germline CDR1 reads MNHEY; CDR2 reads SMNVEV (reference sequence). CDR3 length: 14 residues. V lost 8 bases, J lost 2 bases, and 16 bases lay in between.

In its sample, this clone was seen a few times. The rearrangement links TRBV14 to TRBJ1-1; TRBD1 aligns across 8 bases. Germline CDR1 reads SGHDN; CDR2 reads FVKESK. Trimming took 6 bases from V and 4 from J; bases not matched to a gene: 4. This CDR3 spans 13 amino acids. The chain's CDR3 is CASSLTGGTEAFF. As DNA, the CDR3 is TGTGCCAGCAGTCTAACAGGGGGCACTGAAGCTTTCTTT.

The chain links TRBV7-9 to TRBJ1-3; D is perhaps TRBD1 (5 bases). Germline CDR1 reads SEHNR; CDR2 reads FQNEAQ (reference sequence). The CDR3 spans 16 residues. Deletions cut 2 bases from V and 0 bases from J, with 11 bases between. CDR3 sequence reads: CASSLRGRVSGNTIYF. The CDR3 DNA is TGTGCCAGCAGCTTAAGGGGCCGGGTCTCTGGAAACACCATATATTTT.

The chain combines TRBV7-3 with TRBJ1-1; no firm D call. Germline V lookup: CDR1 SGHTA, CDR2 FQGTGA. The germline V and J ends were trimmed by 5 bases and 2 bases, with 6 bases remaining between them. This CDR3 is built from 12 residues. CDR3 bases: TGTGCCAGCAGCACCGACAACACTGAAGCTTTCTTT. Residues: CASSTDNTEAFF.

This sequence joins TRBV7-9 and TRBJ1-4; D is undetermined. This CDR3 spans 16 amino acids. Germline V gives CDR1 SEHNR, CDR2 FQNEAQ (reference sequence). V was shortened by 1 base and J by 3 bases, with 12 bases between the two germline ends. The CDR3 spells CASSLGGSTANEKLFF. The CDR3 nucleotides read TGTGCCAGCAGCTTAGGCGGGAGTACGGCTAATGAAAAACTGTTTTTT.

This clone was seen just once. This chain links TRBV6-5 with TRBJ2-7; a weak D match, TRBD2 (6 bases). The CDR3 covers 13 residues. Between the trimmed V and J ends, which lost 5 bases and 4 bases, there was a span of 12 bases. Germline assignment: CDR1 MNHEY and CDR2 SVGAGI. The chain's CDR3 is CASSQLGGYEQYF. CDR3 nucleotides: TGTGCCAGCAGTCAGCTTGGGGGGTACGAGCAGTACTTC.

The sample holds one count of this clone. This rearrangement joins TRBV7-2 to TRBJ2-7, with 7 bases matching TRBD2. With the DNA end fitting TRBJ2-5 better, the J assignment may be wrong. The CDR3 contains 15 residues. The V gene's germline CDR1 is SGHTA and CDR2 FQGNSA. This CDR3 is CASSLARGSQETQYF. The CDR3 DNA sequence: TGTGCCAGCAGCTTAGCGCGGGGGTCCCAAGAGACCCAGTACTTC.

This CDR3 is CASSSILMNTGELFF. The CDR3 bases are TGTGCCAGCAGTTCCATCCTGATGAACACCGGGGAGCTGTTTTTT. The chain joins TRBV27 to TRBJ2-2; D unresolved. Germline V gene data show CDR1 as MNHEY and CDR2 as SMNVEV (reference sequence). Between the trimmed V and J ends, which lost 4 bases and 1 base, there was a span of 10 bases. The CDR3 loop spans 15 amino acids.

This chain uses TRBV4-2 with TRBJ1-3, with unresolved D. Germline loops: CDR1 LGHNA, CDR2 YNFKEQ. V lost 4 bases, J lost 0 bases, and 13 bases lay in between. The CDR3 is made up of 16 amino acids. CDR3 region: CASSREEPISGNTIYF. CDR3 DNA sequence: TGTGCCAGCAGCCGAGAAGAGCCGATCTCTGGAAACACCATATATTTT.

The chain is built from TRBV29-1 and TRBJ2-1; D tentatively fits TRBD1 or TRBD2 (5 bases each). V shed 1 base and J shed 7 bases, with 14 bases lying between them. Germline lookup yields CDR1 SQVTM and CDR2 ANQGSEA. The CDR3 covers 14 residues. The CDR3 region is CSVEGAHWGNEQFF. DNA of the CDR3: TGCAGCGTTGAAGGTGCCCACTGGGGGAATGAGCAGTTCTTC.

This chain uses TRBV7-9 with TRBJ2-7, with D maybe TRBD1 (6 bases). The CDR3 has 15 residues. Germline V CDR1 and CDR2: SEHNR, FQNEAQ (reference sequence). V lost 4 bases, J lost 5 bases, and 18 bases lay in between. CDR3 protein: CASSSPLDRINEQYF. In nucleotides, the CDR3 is TGTGCCAGCAGCTCCCCCTTAGACAGGATTAACGAGCAGTACTTC.

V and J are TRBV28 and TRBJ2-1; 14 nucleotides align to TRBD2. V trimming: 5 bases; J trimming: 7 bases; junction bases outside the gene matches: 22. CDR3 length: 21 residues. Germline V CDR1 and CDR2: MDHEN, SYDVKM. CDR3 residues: CASSTITGGLAGADLLNEQFF. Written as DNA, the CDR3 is TGTGCCAGCAGTACAATAACCGGGGGACTAGCGGGGGCCGACCTCCTAAATGAGCAGTTCTTC.

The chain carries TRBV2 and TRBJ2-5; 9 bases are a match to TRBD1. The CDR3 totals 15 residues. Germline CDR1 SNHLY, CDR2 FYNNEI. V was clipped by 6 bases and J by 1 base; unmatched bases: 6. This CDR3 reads CASRAGQGLQETQYF. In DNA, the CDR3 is TGTGCCAGCAGAGCGGGACAGGGCCTCCAAGAGACCCAGTACTTC.

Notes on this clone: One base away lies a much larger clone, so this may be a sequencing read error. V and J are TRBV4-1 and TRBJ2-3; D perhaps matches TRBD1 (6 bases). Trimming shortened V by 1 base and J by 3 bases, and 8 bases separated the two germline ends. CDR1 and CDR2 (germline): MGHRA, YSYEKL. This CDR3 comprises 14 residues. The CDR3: CASSQGRGTDTQYF. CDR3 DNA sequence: TGCGCCAGCAGCCAAGGTAGGGGGACAGATACGCAGTATTTT.

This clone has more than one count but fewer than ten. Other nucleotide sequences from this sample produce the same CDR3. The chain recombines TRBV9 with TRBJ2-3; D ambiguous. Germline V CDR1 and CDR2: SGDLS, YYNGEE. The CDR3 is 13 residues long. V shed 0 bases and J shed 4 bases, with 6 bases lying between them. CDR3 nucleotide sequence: TGTGCCAGCAGCGTAGCACGGGCAGATACGCAGTATTTT. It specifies CASSVARADTQYF.

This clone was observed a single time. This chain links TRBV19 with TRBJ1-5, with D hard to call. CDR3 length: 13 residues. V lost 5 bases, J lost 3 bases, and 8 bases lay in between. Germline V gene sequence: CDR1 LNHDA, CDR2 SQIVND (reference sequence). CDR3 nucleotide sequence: TGTGCCAGTAGTGAGAGTTACAATCAGCCCCAGCATTTT. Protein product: CASSESYNQPQHF.

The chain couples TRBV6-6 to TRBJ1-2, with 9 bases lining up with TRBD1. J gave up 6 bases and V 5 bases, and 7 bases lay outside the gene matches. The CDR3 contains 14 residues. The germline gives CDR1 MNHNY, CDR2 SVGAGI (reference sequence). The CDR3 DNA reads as TGTGCCAGCAGTCCTAGGGACAGGGTTCATGGCTACACCTTC. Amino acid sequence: CASSPRDRVHGYTF.

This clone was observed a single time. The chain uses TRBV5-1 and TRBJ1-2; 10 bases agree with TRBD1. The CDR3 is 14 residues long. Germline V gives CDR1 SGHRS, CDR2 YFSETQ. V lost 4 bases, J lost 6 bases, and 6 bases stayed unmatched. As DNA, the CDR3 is TGCGCCAGCAGCAGCACAGGGACAGGGGATGGCTACACCTTC. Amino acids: CASSSTGTGDGYTF.

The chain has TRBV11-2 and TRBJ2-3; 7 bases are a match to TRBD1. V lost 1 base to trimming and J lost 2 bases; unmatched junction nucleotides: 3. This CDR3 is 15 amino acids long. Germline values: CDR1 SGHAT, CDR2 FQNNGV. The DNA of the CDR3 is TGTGCCAGCAGCTTAGTGGGGACAGACACAGATACGCAGTATTTT. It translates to CASSLVGTDTDTQYF.

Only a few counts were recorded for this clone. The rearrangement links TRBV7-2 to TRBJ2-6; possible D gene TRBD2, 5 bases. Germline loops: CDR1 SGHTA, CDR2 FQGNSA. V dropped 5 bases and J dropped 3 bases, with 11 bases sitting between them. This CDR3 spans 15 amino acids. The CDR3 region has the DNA TGTGCCAGCAGCCCCCGGACTGGTGGGGCCAACGTCCTGACTTTC. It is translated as CASSPRTGGANVLTF.

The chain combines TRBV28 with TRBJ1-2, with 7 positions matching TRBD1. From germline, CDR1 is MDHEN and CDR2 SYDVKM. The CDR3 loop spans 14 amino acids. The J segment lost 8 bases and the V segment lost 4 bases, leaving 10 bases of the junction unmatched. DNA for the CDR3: TGTGCCAGCAGTTCCGCACAGGGGTTTTACGGCTACACCTTC. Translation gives CASSSAQGFYGYTF.

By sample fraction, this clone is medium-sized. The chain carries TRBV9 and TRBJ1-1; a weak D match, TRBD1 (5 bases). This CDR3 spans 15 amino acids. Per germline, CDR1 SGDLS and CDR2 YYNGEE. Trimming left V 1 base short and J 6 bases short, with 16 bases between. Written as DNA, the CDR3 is TGTGCCAGCAGCGTAAATGAGGGACGAATCGCTGAAGCTTTCTTT. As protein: CASSVNEGRIAEAFF.

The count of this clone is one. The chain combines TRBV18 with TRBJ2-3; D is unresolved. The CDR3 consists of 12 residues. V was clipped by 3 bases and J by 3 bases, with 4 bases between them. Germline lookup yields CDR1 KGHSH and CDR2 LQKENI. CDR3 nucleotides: TGTGCCAGCTCACCCAGGACAGATACGCAGTATTTT. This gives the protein CASSPRTDTQYF.

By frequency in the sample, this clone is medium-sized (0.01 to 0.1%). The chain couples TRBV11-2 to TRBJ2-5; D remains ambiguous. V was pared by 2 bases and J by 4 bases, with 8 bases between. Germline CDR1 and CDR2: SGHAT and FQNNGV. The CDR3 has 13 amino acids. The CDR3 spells CASSLWPGETQYF. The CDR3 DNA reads TGTGCCAGCAGCTTATGGCCCGGAGAGACCCAGTACTTC. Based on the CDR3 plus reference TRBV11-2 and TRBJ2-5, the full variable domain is EAGVAQSPRYKIIEKRQSVAFWCNPISGHATLYWYQQILGQGPKLLIQFQNNGVVDDSQLPKDRFSAERLKGVDSTLKIQPAKLEDSAVYLCASSLWPGETQYFGPGTRLLVL.

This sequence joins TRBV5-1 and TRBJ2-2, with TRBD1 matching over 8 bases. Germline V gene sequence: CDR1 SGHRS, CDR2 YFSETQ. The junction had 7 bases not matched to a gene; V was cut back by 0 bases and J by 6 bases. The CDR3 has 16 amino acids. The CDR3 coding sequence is TGCGCCAGCAGCTTGGGGACAGGGTATTCGGCCGGGGAGCTGTTTTTT. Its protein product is CASSLGTGYSAGELFF.

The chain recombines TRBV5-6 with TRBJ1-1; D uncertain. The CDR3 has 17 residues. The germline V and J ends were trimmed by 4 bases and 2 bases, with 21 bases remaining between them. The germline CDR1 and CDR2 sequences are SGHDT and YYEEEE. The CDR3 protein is CASSPTGRAGPNTEAFF. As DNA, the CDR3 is TGTGCCAGCAGCCCCACTGGAAGGGCCGGTCCAAACACTGAAGCTTTCTTT.

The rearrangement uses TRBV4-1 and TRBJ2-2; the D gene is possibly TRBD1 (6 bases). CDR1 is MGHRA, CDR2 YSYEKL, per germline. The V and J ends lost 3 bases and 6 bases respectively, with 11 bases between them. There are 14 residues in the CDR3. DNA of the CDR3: TGCGCCAGCAGCCATCGTCAGGGGTCCGGGGAGCTGTTTTTT. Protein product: CASSHRQGSGELFF.

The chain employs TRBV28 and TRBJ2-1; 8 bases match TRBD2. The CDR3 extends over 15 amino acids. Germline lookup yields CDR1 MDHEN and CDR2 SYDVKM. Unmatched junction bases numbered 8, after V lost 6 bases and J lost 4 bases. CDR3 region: CASSPAVAGYNEQFF. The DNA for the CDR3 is TGTGCCAGCAGCCCGGCGGTAGCGGGGTACAATGAGCAGTTCTTC.